This record looks at one TCR beta chain sequence and its context. Its antigen remains undetermined. One base away there is no much larger clone; base qualities are not given. This entry is derived from a study of blood T cells in healthy people across ages (dated by TCRdb to the mid-2010s). Notes on the research overall: In model experiments, roughly one uniquely barcoded TCR beta cDNA molecule per two T cells was captured by template switching. The study analyzed two additional independent replicas of 1 million unique cDNA reads from the same blood draw for two donors, one aged 18 to 29 and one aged 80 or older. The donors were divided into four age groups: young (average around 17 years), middle-aged (approximately 39), aged (approximately 59) and long-lived (more than 75). Age-related changes in TCR beta repertoire diversity were measured in the study by deep sequencing normalized with unique cDNA molecular identifiers. To avoid experimental bias, donors of different ages were spread randomly across the sequencing lanes.

Libraries were built with 5' RACE. Sequencing took place on an Illumina HiSeq 2500. A second PCR of 7 to 11 cycles was run with a J-beta primer mix and a sample-barcoded 5' primer. A template-switch 5' adaptor carrying 12 random nucleotides introduced a unique molecular identifier onto each TCR beta cDNA molecule. At least 2.5 million CDR3-containing paired-end reads were obtained from each sample. First-strand cDNA synthesis was performed from all RNA using the Mint cDNA synthesis kit, with priming by a TRBC-specific oligonucleotide. Following uracil-DNA glycosylase treatment, a first 18-cycle PCR with universal primers M1SS and BC2_uni_R was performed on all cDNA. For the original study's pipeline: Normalization of each sample was performed by random selection of 1 million high-quality reads, each carrying a distinct molecular identifier. Reads sharing molecular identifiers were discarded rather than binned into consensus sequences. MiTCR, set to a Q25 quality threshold and the strictest error-elimination algorithm, was used for CDR3 identification, clonotype clustering and error correction. A nonparametric unseen species model using Euler transformation provided a lower-bound estimate of total TCR beta diversity. TCRdb cleaned the public reads at Q25 with fastp, built clones with MiXCR and kept in-frame beta chains. Rows matching on CDR3 protein sequence are summarized as one entry with the most common DNA and genes. These V and J calls originate from TCRdb's pipeline instead of the authors' own analysis. The sample includes 1.5 million to 2 million distinct CDR3 sequences, with less than 50% observed a single time. The ten largest clonotypes hold around 2.1% of the sample.

Findings and caveats that apply to the study as a whole: Because the CMV infection status of the donors was unknown, age-related changes in expanded clonotypes may potentially have been confounded. Conclusive comparison of naive and antigen-experienced compartments was prevented by the profiling of bulk unsorted PBMCs. A strong correlation was found between observed TCR beta diversity and the percentage of naive T cells measured by flow cytometry. Observed TCR beta diversity per million T cells fell roughly linearly with age, and a significant reduction was already apparent by age about 43. Compared with the aged group, more naive CD4+ T cells, fewer expanded clones and increased TCR diversity were shown by the long-lived group, suggesting age selection. Estimates of total diversity based on one million sequenced T cells were considered lower bounds and underestimates.

The CDR3 has 13 amino acids, counting the end cysteine and phenylalanine. CDR3 DNA is the only sequence kept; it has 39 bases, read in frame from the first base. According to the germline V gene, CDR1 reads MDHEN and CDR2 reads SYDVKM. The donors were 40 or so Caucasian individuals from Russia, aged 6 to 90 years, who were systemically healthy. Around 10 milliliters of peripheral blood were collected from each donor into EDTA-treated Vacutainer tubes. Ficoll-Paque density-gradient centrifugation was used to isolate PBMCs, with at least 6.5 million obtained per sample. Total RNA was extracted from PBMCs with Trizol reagent, with at least 5.5 micrograms obtained per sample. The percentages of naive CD45RAhigh/CD27high T cells were determined by flow cytometry on a PBMC aliquot from every donor.

The chain is encoded by TRBV28 joined to TRBJ2-5; the D gene is unclear. Judging by the DNA end, TRBJ2-4 fits better; the J call may be wrong. This sequence originates from a woman in her 40s in good health. Sequencing input: blood. The DNA is as follows: TGTGCCAGCAGTCCCCCGGGCCAAAACATTCAGTACTTC. Its product reads: CASSPPGQNIQYF.